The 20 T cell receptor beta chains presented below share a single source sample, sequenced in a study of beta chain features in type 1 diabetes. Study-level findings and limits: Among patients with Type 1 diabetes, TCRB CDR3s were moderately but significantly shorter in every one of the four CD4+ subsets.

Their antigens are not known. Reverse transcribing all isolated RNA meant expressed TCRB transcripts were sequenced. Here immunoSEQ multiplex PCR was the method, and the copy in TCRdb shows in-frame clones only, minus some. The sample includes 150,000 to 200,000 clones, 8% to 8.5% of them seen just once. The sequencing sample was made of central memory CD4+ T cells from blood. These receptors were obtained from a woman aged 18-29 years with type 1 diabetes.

The DNA of the CDR3 is TGCGCCAGCAGCCCGGGAGGCAATACCTACGAGCAGTACTTC. Translating gives CASSPGGNTYEQYF. The chain combines TRBV5-1 with TRBJ2-7, with 7 bases aligning to TRBD2. Germline lookup yields CDR1 SGHRS and CDR2 YFSETQ. V lost 4 bases, J lost 2 bases, and 6 bases stayed unmatched. The CDR3 extends over 14 amino acids.

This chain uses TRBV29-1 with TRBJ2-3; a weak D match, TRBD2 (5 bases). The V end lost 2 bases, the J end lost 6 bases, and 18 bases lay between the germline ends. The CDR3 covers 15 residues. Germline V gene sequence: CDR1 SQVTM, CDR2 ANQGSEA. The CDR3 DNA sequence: TGCAGCGTTGAATCCCCGCGCGGGCCCGGGGATACGCAGTATTTT. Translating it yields CSVESPRGPGDTQYF.

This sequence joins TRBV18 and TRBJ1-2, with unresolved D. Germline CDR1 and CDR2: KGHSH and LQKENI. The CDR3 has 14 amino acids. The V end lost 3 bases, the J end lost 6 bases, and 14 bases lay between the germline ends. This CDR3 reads CASSPEGTFHGYTF. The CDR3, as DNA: TGTGCCAGCTCACCCGAGGGTACATTCCATGGCTACACCTTC.

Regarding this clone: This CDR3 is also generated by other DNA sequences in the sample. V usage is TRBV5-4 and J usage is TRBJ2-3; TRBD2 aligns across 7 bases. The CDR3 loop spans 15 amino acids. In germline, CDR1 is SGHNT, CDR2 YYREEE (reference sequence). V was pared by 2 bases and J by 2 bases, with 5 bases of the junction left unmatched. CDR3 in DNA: TGTGCCAGCAGCTTCCCGGGACTATCCACAGATACGCAGTATTTT. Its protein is CASSFPGLSTDTQYF.

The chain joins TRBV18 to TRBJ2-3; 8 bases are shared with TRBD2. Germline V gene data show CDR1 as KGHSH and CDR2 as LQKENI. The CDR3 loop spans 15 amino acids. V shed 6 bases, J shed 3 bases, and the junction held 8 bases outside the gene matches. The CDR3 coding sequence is TGTGCCAGCTCCCCCAGCGGGGGCTTAACAGATACGCAGTATTTT. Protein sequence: CASSPSGGLTDTQYF.

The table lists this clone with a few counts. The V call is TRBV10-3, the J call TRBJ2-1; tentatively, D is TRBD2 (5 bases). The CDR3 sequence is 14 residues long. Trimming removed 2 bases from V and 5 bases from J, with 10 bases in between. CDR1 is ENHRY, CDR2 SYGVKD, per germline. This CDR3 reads CAISETRRDNEQFF. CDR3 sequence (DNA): TGTGCCATCAGTGAGACTAGGCGGGACAATGAGCAGTTCTTC.

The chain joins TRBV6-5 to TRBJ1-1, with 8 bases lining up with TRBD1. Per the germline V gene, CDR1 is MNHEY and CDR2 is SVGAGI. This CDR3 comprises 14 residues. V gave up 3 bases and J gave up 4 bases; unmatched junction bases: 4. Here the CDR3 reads CASSYYTGGTEAFF. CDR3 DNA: TGTGCCAGCAGTTATTATACAGGGGGCACTGAAGCTTTCTTT.

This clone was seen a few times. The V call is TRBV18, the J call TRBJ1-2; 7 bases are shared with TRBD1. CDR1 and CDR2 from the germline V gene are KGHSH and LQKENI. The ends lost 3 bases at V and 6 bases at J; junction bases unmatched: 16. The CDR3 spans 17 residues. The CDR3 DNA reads TGTGCCAGCTCACCCGCCCCCGGATCCGACAGGGAAAATGGCTACACCTTC. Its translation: CASSPAPGSDRENGYTF.

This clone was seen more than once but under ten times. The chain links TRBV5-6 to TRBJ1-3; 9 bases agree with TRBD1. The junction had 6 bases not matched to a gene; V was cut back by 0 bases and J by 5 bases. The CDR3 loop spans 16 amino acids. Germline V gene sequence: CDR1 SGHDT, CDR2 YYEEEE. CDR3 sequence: CASSLEWDRARNTIYF. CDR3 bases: TGTGCCAGCAGCTTGGAGTGGGACAGGGCAAGAAACACCATATATTTT.

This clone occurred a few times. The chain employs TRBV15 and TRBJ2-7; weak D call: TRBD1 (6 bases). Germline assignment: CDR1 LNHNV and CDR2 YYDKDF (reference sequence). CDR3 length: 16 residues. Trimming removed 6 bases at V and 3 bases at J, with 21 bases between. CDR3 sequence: CATRGRAGQRDYEQYF. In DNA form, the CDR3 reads TGTGCCACCAGAGGGAGAGCCGGACAGAGGGACTACGAGCAGTACTTC. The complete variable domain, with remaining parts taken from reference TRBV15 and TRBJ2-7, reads DAMVIQNPRYQVTQFGKPVTLSCSQTLNHNVMYWYQQKSSQAPKLLFHYYDKDFNNEADTPDNFQSRRPNTSFCFLDIRSPGLGDTAMYLCATRGRAGQRDYEQYFGPGTRLTVT.

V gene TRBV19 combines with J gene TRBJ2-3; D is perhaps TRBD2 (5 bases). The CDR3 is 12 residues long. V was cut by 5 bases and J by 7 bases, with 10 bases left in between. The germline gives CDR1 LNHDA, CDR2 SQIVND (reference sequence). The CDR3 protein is CASSAAVYTQYF. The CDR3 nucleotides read TGTGCCAGTAGTGCAGCGGTGTATACGCAGTATTTT.

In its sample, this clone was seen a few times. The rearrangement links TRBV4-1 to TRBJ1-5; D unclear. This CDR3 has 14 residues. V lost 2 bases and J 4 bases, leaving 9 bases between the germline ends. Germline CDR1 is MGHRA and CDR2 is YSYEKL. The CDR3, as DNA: TGCGCCAGCAGCCAATCCAACGGGAATCAGCCCCAGCATTTT. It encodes CASSQSNGNQPQHF.

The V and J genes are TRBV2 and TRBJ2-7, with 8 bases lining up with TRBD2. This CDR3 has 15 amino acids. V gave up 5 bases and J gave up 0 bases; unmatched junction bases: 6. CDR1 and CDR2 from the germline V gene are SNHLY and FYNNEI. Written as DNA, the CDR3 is TGTGCCAGCAGTAGTAGCGGGGCTAGCTCCTACGAGCAGTACTTC. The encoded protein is CASSSSGASSYEQYF. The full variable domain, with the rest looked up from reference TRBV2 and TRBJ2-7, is EPEVTQTPSHQVTQMGQEVILRCVPISNHLYFYWYRQILGQKVEFLVSFYNNEISEKSEIFDDQFSVERPDGSNFTLKIRSTKLEDSAMYFCASSSSGASSYEQYFGPGTRLTVT.

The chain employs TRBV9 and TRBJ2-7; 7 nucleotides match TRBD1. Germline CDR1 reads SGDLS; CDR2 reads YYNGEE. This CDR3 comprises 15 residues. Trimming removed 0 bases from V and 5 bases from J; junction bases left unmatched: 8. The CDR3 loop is CASSVEGQVRNEQYF. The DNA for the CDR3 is TGTGCCAGCAGCGTAGAAGGACAGGTTAGGAACGAGCAGTACTTC.

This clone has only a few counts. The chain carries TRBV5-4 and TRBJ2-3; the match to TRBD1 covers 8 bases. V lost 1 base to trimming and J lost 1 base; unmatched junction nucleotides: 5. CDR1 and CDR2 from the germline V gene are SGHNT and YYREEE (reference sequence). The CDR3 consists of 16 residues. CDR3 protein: CASSLTTGVGTDTQYF. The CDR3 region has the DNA TGTGCCAGCAGCTTGACGACAGGGGTAGGCACAGATACGCAGTATTTT.

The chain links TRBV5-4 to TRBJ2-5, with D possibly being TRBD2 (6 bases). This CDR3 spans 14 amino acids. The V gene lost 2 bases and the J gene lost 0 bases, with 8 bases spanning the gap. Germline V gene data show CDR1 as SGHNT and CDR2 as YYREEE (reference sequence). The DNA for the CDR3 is TGTGCCAGCAGCTTACGGGGGAACCAAGAGACCCAGTACTTC. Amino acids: CASSLRGNQETQYF.

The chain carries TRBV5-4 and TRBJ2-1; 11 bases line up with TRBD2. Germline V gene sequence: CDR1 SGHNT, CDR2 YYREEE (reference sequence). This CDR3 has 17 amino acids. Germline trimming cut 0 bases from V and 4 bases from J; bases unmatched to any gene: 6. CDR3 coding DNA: TGTGCCAGCAGCTTGGATTTAGCGGGAGGGATTTACAATGAGCAGTTCTTC. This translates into CASSLDLAGGIYNEQFF.

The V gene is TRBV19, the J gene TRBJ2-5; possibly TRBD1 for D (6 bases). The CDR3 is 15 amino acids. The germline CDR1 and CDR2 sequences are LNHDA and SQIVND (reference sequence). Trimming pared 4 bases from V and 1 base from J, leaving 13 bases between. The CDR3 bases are TGTGCCAGTAGTAATCAGCAGGGGAGCCAAGAGACCCAGTACTTC. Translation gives CASSNQQGSQETQYF.

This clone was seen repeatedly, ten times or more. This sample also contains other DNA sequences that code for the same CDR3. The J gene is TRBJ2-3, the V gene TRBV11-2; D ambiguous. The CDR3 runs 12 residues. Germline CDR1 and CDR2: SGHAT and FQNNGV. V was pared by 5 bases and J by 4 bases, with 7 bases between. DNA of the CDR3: TGTGCCAGCAGCCCCCAGGCAGATACGCAGTATTTT. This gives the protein CASSPQADTQYF.

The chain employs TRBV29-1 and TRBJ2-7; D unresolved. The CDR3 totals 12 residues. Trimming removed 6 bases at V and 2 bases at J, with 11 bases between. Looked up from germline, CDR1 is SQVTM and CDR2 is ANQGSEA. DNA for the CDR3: TGCAGCGTGGGTGCAGGCCCCTACGAGCAGTACTTC. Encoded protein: CSVGAGPYEQYF.